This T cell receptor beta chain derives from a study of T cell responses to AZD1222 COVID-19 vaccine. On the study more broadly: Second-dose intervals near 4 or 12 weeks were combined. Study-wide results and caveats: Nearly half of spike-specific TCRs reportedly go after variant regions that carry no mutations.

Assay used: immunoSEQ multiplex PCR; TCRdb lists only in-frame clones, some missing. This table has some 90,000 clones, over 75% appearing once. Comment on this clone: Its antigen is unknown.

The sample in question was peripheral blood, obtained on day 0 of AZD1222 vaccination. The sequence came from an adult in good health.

CDR3 DNA sequence: TGCAGCGTTGGCCGGGAAAACACCGGGGAGCTGTTTTTT. It codes for CSVGRENTGELFF. The chain combines TRBV29-1 with TRBJ2-2, with D tentatively TRBD2 (5 bases). Germline V gene data show CDR1 as SQVTM and CDR2 as ANQGSEA. This CDR3 region has 13 residues. V gave up 4 bases and J gave up 2 bases, with 8 bases separating them.